A single sample is the source of the 18 T cell receptor beta chains below, sequenced in a study of blood T cell repertoires in COVID-19. Sequenced by immunoSEQ multiplex PCR; TCRdb stores in-frame clones only, minus some. The sample lists 120,000 or so clones; 74% were seen once. Sequences were obtained from peripheral blood. The receptors were gathered from a man in his 60s with acute or convalescent COVID-19.

The CDR3 nucleotides are TGTGCCTGGAGCACCTCGGGACTCCTGGGGAGCGGCTACACCTTC. It is translated as CAWSTSGLLGSGYTF. The chain is built from TRBV30 and TRBJ1-2, with a tentative D call TRBD1 (5 bases). Germline V CDR1 and CDR2: GTSNPN, SVGIG (reference sequence). CDR3 length: 15 residues. V was clipped by 3 bases and J by 8 bases, with 22 bases between them.

In its sample, this clone was seen a few times. The chain joins TRBV24-1 to TRBJ2-7, with a weak D call TRBD2 (5 bases). CDR3 size: 12 residues. V lost 3 bases and J 7 bases, leaving 9 bases between the germline ends. CDR1 KGHDR and CDR2 SFDVKD come from the germline V gene. Here the CDR3 DNA reads TGTGCCACCAGTGATGGCGGGTCGGAGCAGTACTTC. Protein sequence: CATSDGGSEQYF.

This clone has a handful of counts. The V gene is TRBV5-1, the J gene TRBJ2-1; 10 nucleotides match TRBD2. V was pared by 3 bases and J by 1 base, with 7 bases of the junction left unmatched. The CDR3 runs 17 residues. Germline V gene sequence: CDR1 SGHRS, CDR2 YFSETQ. The CDR3 coding sequence is TGCGCCAGCAGCTCCTCGATTAGCGGGGGGTCCTACAATGAGCAGTTCTTC. It codes for CASSSSISGGSYNEQFF.

V usage is TRBV12-3 or TRBV12-4 and J usage is TRBJ2-1; D not certain. Between the trimmed V and J ends, which lost 5 bases and 10 bases, there was a span of 12 bases. The CDR3 extends over 12 amino acids. The CDR3 bases are TGTGCCAGCAGTGCCCCCCTAGGCGAGCAGTTCTTC. This sequence encodes CASSAPLGEQFF.

This clone was seen only once. The gene calls are TRBV11-3 and TRBJ2-3; tentative D call: TRBD2 (6 bases). Trimming shortened V by 4 bases and J by 2 bases, and 19 bases separated the two germline ends. The germline V gene encodes CDR1 SGHNT and CDR2 YENEEA. This CDR3 comprises 17 residues. CDR3 in DNA: TGTGCCAGCAGCTCCAGGACTAACGGGGACCCCACAGATACGCAGTATTTT. It encodes CASSSRTNGDPTDTQYF.

The chain carries TRBV7-2 and TRBJ1-4; tentative D call: TRBD1 (6 bases). Trimming took off 4 bases at V and 5 bases at J, with 14 bases between the two ends. The V gene's germline CDR1 is SGHTA and CDR2 FQGNSA. The CDR3 is 15 residues long. CDR3 residues: CASSSQTGKNEKLFF. CDR3 nucleotide sequence: TGTGCCAGCAGCTCTCAGACAGGAAAAAATGAAAAACTGTTTTTT.

The gene calls are TRBV5-1 and TRBJ2-5, with 8 bases fitting TRBD2. The germline CDR1 and CDR2 sequences are SGHRS and YFSETQ. Unmatched junction bases numbered 2, after V lost 0 bases and J lost 1 base. The CDR3 has 15 amino acids. The CDR3 here is CASSLEAGVQETQYF. In nucleotides, the CDR3 is TGCGCCAGCAGCTTGGAAGCGGGAGTCCAAGAGACCCAGTACTTC.

The CDR3 spells CAWTPALKRATDTQYF. As DNA, the CDR3 is TGTGCCTGGACCCCTGCTCTAAAGCGGGCCACAGATACGCAGTATTTT. The chain couples TRBV30 to TRBJ2-3, with D perhaps matching TRBD2 (6 bases). The V end lost 4 bases, the J end lost 2 bases, and 19 bases lay between the germline ends. CDR3 length equals 16 residues. Germline V gene lookup returns CDR1 GTSNPN and CDR2 SVGIG (reference sequence).

The chain has TRBV4-2 and TRBJ2-2; D ambiguous. Germline V lookup: CDR1 LGHNA, CDR2 YNFKEQ. CDR3 length: 16 amino acids. Between the trimmed V and J ends, which lost 0 bases and 5 bases, there was a span of 13 bases. The CDR3 DNA follows: TGTGCCAGCAGCCAAGATGTCGGCCTAGTGACCGGGGAGCTGTTTTTT. Amino acid sequence: CASSQDVGLVTGELFF.

This chain uses TRBV19 with TRBJ1-1; D gene unclear. V lost 3 bases, J lost 0 bases, and 8 bases lay in between. CDR3 size: 14 residues. The germline V gene has CDR1 LNHDA and CDR2 SQIVND (reference sequence). CDR3 nucleotide sequence: TGTGCCAGTAGTATTCAGTCAGTGAACACTGAAGCTTTCTTT. Its protein product is CASSIQSVNTEAFF. The full variable domain, with the rest looked up from reference TRBV19 and TRBJ1-1, is DGGITQSPKYLFRKEGQNVTLSCEQNLNHDAMYWYRQDPGQGLRLIYYSQIVNDFQKGDIAEGYSVSREKKESFPLTVTSAQKNPTAFYLCASSIQSVNTEAFFGQGTRLTVV.

CDR3 in DNA: TGCAGTGCTCAGCGGGAGGGCGAGCAGTTCTTC. Its protein is CSAQREGEQFF. The gene calls are TRBV20-1 and TRBJ2-1; 10 bases fit TRBD2. Per germline, CDR1 DFQATT and CDR2 SNEGSKA (reference sequence). The junction had 2 bases not matched to a gene; V was cut back by 5 bases and J by 10 bases. The CDR3 is made up of 11 amino acids.

The CDR3 loop reads CASSSPWRTDTQYF. As DNA, the CDR3 is TGTGCCAGCAGCTCCCCGTGGAGGACAGATACGCAGTATTTT. The rearrangement joins TRBV11-2 to TRBJ2-3, with D perhaps TRBD2 (5 bases). This CDR3 comprises 14 residues. Germline CDR1 reads SGHAT; CDR2 reads FQNNGV. Trimming took 4 bases from V and 3 from J, leaving 11 bases between them.

The V call is TRBV2, the J call TRBJ2-7; the D gene is possibly TRBD1 (5 bases). There are 12 residues in the CDR3. V was shortened by 3 bases and J by 3 bases, with 6 bases between the two germline ends. CDR1 SNHLY and CDR2 FYNNEI come from the germline V gene. This chain's CDR3 is CASSDRVYEQYF. The CDR3 bases are TGTGCCAGCAGTGACAGGGTCTACGAGCAGTACTTC.

A remark on this clone: The junction differs from germline at one of its ends, possibly a read error. V gene TRBV6-6 combines with J gene TRBJ1-3; perhaps TRBD1 as D (6 bases). The CDR3 length is 16 residues. Germline CDR1 is MNHNY and CDR2 is SVGAGI (reference sequence). The CDR3, as DNA: TGTGCCAGCAACCCGATCAGGGAAGGGGGTGGAAGCACCATATATTTT. Translating it yields CASNPIREGGGSTIYF.

This clone occurred a few times. The chain combines TRBV11-2 with TRBJ1-5, with 7 bases identical to TRBD1. The CDR3 covers 15 residues. Germline loops: CDR1 SGHAT, CDR2 FQNNGV. J gave up 0 bases and V 5 bases, and 4 bases lay outside the gene matches. Here the CDR3 reads CASSKGQNSNQPQHF. Written as DNA, the CDR3 is TGTGCCAGCAGCAAGGGACAGAATAGCAATCAGCCCCAGCATTTT.

This chain joins TRBV5-1 and TRBJ2-1; TRBD1 aligns across 7 bases. In germline, CDR1 is SGHRS, CDR2 YFSETQ. The V segment lost 7 bases and the J segment 1 base; nucleotides outside the gene matches: 8. CDR3 length equals 15 residues. The CDR3 bases are TGCGCCAGCGGCCCAGGGGGTAATTCCTACAATGAGCAGTTCTTC. It specifies CASGPGGNSYNEQFF.

V is TRBV7-2 and J is TRBJ2-1; 13 bases line up with TRBD2. V was clipped by 4 bases and J by 4 bases; unmatched bases: 10. Germline V gene sequence: CDR1 SGHTA, CDR2 FQGNSA. The CDR3 runs 18 residues. The CDR3 protein is CASSSVGLAGRIYNEQFF. CDR3 bases: TGTGCCAGCAGCTCCGTGGGACTAGCGGGGCGGATTTACAATGAGCAGTTCTTC.

Only a few counts were recorded for this clone. For the CDR3, the DNA is TGTGCCAGCAGCCAAGATCGAGGGACTAGCGGCACAGATACGCAGTATTTT. As protein: CASSQDRGTSGTDTQYF. The chain recombines TRBV4-2 with TRBJ2-3, with 10 bases that match TRBD2. The germline V gene has CDR1 LGHNA and CDR2 YNFKEQ. Trimming cost V 0 bases and J 1 base; bases outside gene matches: 4. The CDR3 has 17 amino acids.